These 14 T cell receptor beta chains were all obtained from the same sample, sequenced in a study of siplizumab effects on memory and regulatory T cells. Data came from immunoSEQ multiplex PCR; TCRdb stores just in-frame clones and leaves some out. The data hold around 100,000 clones, with around 93% observed a single time. Sequenced material: non-Treg CD4+ T cells sorted from blood. The receptor set was obtained from a human donor in good health.

The J gene is TRBJ1-5, the V gene TRBV5-5, with 12 bases identical to TRBD1. The CDR3 spans 16 residues. The ends lost 2 bases at V and 8 bases at J; junction bases unmatched: 8. Germline V gene sequence: CDR1 SGHKS, CDR2 YYEKEE (reference sequence). The CDR3 region is CASSLTGTGGREPQHF. CDR3 bases: TGTGCCAGCAGCTTAACCGGGACAGGGGGCCGTGAGCCCCAGCATTTT.

This clone was picked up one time. CDR3: CASSLRGPGQETQYF. Here the CDR3 DNA reads TGTGCCAGCAGCTTGCGGGGGCCCGGCCAGGAGACCCAGTACTTC. The chain links TRBV7-3 to TRBJ2-5, with D possibly matching TRBD2 (7 bases). CDR1 and CDR2 from the germline V gene are SGHTA and FQGTGA. The CDR3 is 15 residues long. Trimming took off 3 bases at V and 5 bases at J, with 16 bases between the two ends.

The chain has TRBV25-1 and TRBJ2-7; 8 bases fit TRBD2. Looked up from germline, CDR1 is MGHDK and CDR2 is SYGVNS. The CDR3 extends over 15 amino acids. V dropped 8 bases and J dropped 0; count of bases not matched to a gene: 9. CDR3 coding DNA: TGTGCCAGCCGTAGAGGCGGGGGGTTCTCCTACGAGCAGTACTTC. Its protein is CASRRGGGFSYEQYF.

The J gene is TRBJ2-3, the V gene TRBV18; 8 bases align to TRBD1. Germline CDR1 reads KGHSH; CDR2 reads LQKENI. The CDR3 covers 15 residues. The trim removed 6 bases at V and 0 bases at J, leaving 5 bases unmatched. CDR3 sequence (DNA): TGTGCCAGCTCCCCTCAGGGGGCGAGCACAGATACGCAGTATTTT. The encoded protein is CASSPQGASTDTQYF.

The gene calls are TRBV4-1 and TRBJ2-1; 7 bases fit TRBD2. The germline V gene encodes CDR1 MGHRA and CDR2 YSYEKL. The CDR3 runs 15 residues. The J segment lost 11 bases and the V segment lost 1 base, leaving 11 bases of the junction unmatched. Here the CDR3 reads CASSQVGLAEGKQFF. The CDR3 DNA sequence: TGCGCCAGCAGCCAAGTGGGGCTAGCGGAGGGGAAGCAGTTCTTC.

The V gene is TRBV19, the J gene TRBJ1-2; 7 bases align to TRBD1. Per the germline V gene, CDR1 is LNHDA and CDR2 is SQIVND (reference sequence). The CDR3 loop spans 14 amino acids. J was trimmed by 5 bases and V by 5 bases; bases with no gene match: 8. The CDR3 loop reads CASSADREAYGYTF. Here the CDR3 DNA reads TGTGCCAGTAGTGCCGACAGGGAGGCATATGGCTACACCTTC.

V usage is TRBV4-2 and J usage is TRBJ1-1; D remains unclear. There are 15 residues in the CDR3. The germline CDR1 and CDR2 sequences are LGHNA and YNFKEQ. The germline V and J ends were trimmed by 1 base and 11 bases, with 20 bases remaining between them. The CDR3 coding sequence is TGTGCCAGCAGCCAAGCTCAGACAACAAGTTCATTCGCTTTCTTT. Its translation is CASSQAQTTSSFAFF.

The CDR3 spells CSAPYGGELFF. The CDR3, as DNA: TGCAGTGCTCCGTACGGCGGGGAGCTGTTTTTT. This chain links TRBV20-1 with TRBJ2-2; D is undetermined. Trimming cost V 5 bases and J 7 bases, with 8 bases left between them. Germline assignment: CDR1 DFQATT and CDR2 SNEGSKA (reference sequence). CDR3 length: 11 residues.

This clone was observed a few times. J is TRBJ1-1 and V is TRBV7-9, with D perhaps matching TRBD1 (5 bases). This CDR3 region has 15 residues. CDR1 is SEHNR, CDR2 FQNEAQ, per germline (reference sequence). Deletions cut 5 bases from V and 0 bases from J, with 13 bases between. This CDR3 reads CASSPLGQMNTEAFF. In nucleotides, the CDR3 is TGTGCCAGCAGCCCGCTGGGGCAAATGAACACTGAAGCTTTCTTT.

The V gene is TRBV19, the J gene TRBJ1-1; TRBD1 matches 7 bases. Germline V CDR1 and CDR2: LNHDA, SQIVND (reference sequence). Trimming took 8 bases from V and 3 from J; bases not matched to a gene: 9. The CDR3 has 14 amino acids. CDR3 residues: CASEAGGYYTEAFF. CDR3 bases: TGTGCCAGTGAAGCAGGGGGGTATTACACTGAAGCTTTCTTT.

This chain joins TRBV5-6 and TRBJ1-5, with 7 bases fitting TRBD1. The CDR3 is 14 residues long. Germline CDR1 is SGHDT and CDR2 is YYEEEE. The V gene end was trimmed by 2 bases and the J gene end by 6 bases; junction bases not matched to a gene: 5. The CDR3 bases are TGTGCCAGCAGCTTCCGACAGGGAAGTCAGCCCCAGCATTTT. This codes for CASSFRQGSQPQHF.

The chain employs TRBV6-5 and TRBJ1-1; no reliable D call. V lost 0 bases and J 5 bases, leaving 10 bases between the germline ends. CDR1 and CDR2 from the germline V gene are MNHEY and SVGAGI. CDR3 length: 14 residues. The DNA of the CDR3 is TGTGCCAGCAGTTACTCATCGGGTGATACTGAAGCTTTCTTT. This gives the protein CASSYSSGDTEAFF.

This clone was counted a single time. The chain couples TRBV6-6 to TRBJ2-7, with 10 bases aligning to TRBD2. The CDR3 extends over 14 amino acids. The germline V gene has CDR1 MNHNY and CDR2 SVGAGI (reference sequence). J was trimmed by 5 bases and V by 7 bases; bases with no gene match: 8. CDR3: CASKPRLAGNEQYF. DNA of the CDR3: TGTGCCAGCAAACCAAGACTAGCGGGTAACGAGCAGTACTTC.

This clone was seen just once. J is TRBJ2-1 and V is TRBV30; D is possibly TRBD2 (6 bases). V was clipped by 2 bases and J by 14 bases, with 16 bases between them. The CDR3 consists of 12 residues. Germline V gene data show CDR1 as GTSNPN and CDR2 as SVGIG (reference sequence). For the CDR3, the DNA is TGTGCCTGGAGTCCCGGGGGTGTATGGGAGTTCTTC. Amino acid sequence: CAWSPGGVWEFF.